This is a list of T cell receptor beta chains from one sample in a study of cytomegalovirus exposure and HLA in healthy donors. The assay was immunoSEQ multiplex PCR, and TCRdb's table has in-frame clones only and misses some. The profile shows about 110,000 clones, less than 80% of them singletons. The sample was PBMCs. Receptors originate from a young man in good health and CMV-seronegative. Both conserved end residues are part of each CDR3. D genes are given only for firm matches. Clone size appears in some rows only: once, few, many, or a class for an expanded clone.

TRBD2 | TRBJ2-3 | TRBV4-1 | . | CASSQTLAGGRDTQYF | TGCGCCAGCAGCCAAACACTAGCGGGGGGGCGTGATACGCAGTATTTT
. | TRBJ1-5 | TRBV7-9 | . | CASSLADQPQHF | TGTGCCAGCAGCTTAGCCGATCAGCCCCAGCATTTT
TRBD1 | TRBJ1-2 | TRBV7-2 | few | CASSLGARGRAGYTF | TGTGCCAGCAGCTTAGGGGCCAGGGGGCGCGCTGGCTACACCTTC
TRBD1 | TRBJ1-2 | TRBV7-8 | . | CASSPGDRESLYGYTF | TGTGCCAGCAGTCCCGGCGACAGGGAAAGCCTCTATGGCTACACCTTC
. | TRBJ1-2 | TRBV5-6 | . | CASRRAAGSPYGYTF | TGTGCCAGCAGACGAGCAGCAGGGTCTCCCTATGGCTACACCTTC
. | TRBJ1-2 | TRBV6-1 | . | CASSLDSYGYTF | TGTGCCAGCAGTTTGGACTCCTATGGCTACACCTTC
TRBD1 | TRBJ1-5 | TRBV27 | . | CASSAYRGDQPQHF | TGTGCCAGCAGTGCTTACAGGGGTGATCAGCCCCAGCATTTT
TRBD1 | TRBJ2-7 | TRBV29-1 | . | CSVERQGGYEQYF | TGCAGCGTTGAGAGACAGGGGGGCTACGAGCAGTACTTC
TRBD1 | TRBJ2-3 | TRBV7-2 | . | CASSGPPGQFTDTQYF | TGTGCCAGCAGCGGACCACCGGGACAGTTCACAGATACGCAGTATTTT
TRBD2 | TRBJ2-7 | TRBV28 | once | CASKLSGSYEQYF | TGTGCCAGCAAACTTAGCGGGAGCTACGAGCAGTACTTC
TRBD1 | TRBJ2-7 | TRBV28 | . | CASSPGTALYEQYF | TGTGCCAGCAGTCCCGGGACAGCCCTCTACGAGCAGTACTTC
TRBD2 | TRBJ2-1 | TRBV27 | few | CASIQRGGRYNEQFF | TGTGCCAGTATTCAGCGGGGGGGCCGCTACAATGAGCAGTTCTTC
. | TRBJ1-1 | TRBV2 | . | CASREGGTEAFF | TGTGCCAGCAGGGAGGGAGGCACTGAAGCTTTCTTT
TRBD1 | TRBJ2-7 | TRBV11-2 | . | CASSSHRGQGPPYYEQYF | TGTGCCAGCAGCTCCCATAGAGGACAGGGCCCCCCTTACTACGAGCAGTACTTC
. | TRBJ1-4 | TRBV4-3 | . | CASSHPQSENEKLFF | TGCGCCAGCAGCCACCCCCAGAGCGAAAATGAAAAACTGTTTTTT